The next 23 T cell receptor beta chains were all read from a single sample in a study of blood T cells in healthy people across ages. Then a second PCR, running roughly 7 to 11 cycles, was carried out with a sample-barcoded 5' primer and a J-beta primer mix. One entry per CDR3 protein, called by TCRdb with MiXCR from the 5' RACE reads. The sample shows 1,800,000 or so distinct CDR3 sequences, approximately 40% of them seen only once. The sample consisted of blood. The receptors stem from a human donor in good health.

This clonotype was seen a handful of times. CDR3 nucleotides: TGTGCCAGCAGCCCCGACACAGGAGTCACGGGCAATGGCTACACCTTC. This gives the protein CASSPDTGVTGNGYTF. This chain joins TRBV7-9 and TRBJ1-2; D might be TRBD1 (5 bases). V was pared by 5 bases and J by 6 bases, with 22 bases between. CDR3 length: 16 amino acids. Germline V gene data show CDR1 as SEHNR and CDR2 as FQNEAQ (reference sequence).

The chain links TRBV24-1 to TRBJ2-3; TRBD1 might be the D (5 bases). The germline gives CDR1 KGHDR, CDR2 SFDVKD. V lost 4 bases, J lost 0 bases, and 10 bases lay in between. This CDR3 is built from 15 residues. CDR3 nucleotides: TGTGCCACCAGTGACACGGACAAGAGCACAGATACGCAGTATTTT. Its translation: CATSDTDKSTDTQYF.

This clonotype was picked up a small number of times. V gene TRBV2 combines with J gene TRBJ1-4; no firm D call. The V and J ends lost 6 bases and 6 bases respectively, with 14 bases between them. CDR3 length equals 14 residues. Germline-derived CDR1 and CDR2 are SNHLY and FYNNEI. The CDR3 DNA reads as TGTGCCAGCAGCACGGGCAGGTTTGATGAAAAACTGTTTTTT. Encoded protein: CASSTGRFDEKLFF.

This clonotype has only a few counts. The V call is TRBV15, the J call TRBJ2-4; no reliable D call. CDR1 is LNHNV and CDR2 is YYDKDF in the germline V gene (reference sequence). The CDR3 has 15 residues. Trimming stripped 5 bases from V and 0 bases from J, with 11 bases between. CDR3 sequence reads: CATSHTKLAKNIQYF. Written as DNA, the CDR3 is TGTGCCACCAGCCACACGAAACTAGCCAAAAACATTCAGTACTTC.

This clonotype has ten or more counts. This chain connects TRBV6-5 to TRBJ2-1; D gene uncertain. This CDR3 is 16 amino acids long. Deletions cut 2 bases from V and 0 bases from J, with 11 bases between. Germline V gene data show CDR1 as MNHEY and CDR2 as SVGAGI. The CDR3 sequence is CASSYTDSSSYNEQFF. The CDR3 coding sequence is TGTGCCAGCAGTTACACGGATTCTAGCTCCTACAATGAGCAGTTCTTC.

The rearrangement links TRBV20-1 to TRBJ2-7, with 11 bases fitting TRBD2. The ends lost 1 base at V and 3 bases at J; junction bases unmatched: 8. The CDR3 totals 16 residues. From germline, CDR1 is DFQATT and CDR2 SNEGSKA (reference sequence). CDR3 bases: TGCAGTGCTAGAGGCGGTCCCACTAGCGGGGGCTACGAGCAGTACTTC. Its translation: CSARGGPTSGGYEQYF.

The chain recombines TRBV5-1 with TRBJ2-1, with 8 bases lining up with TRBD1. The CDR3 totals 15 residues. The ends lost 1 base at V and 2 bases at J; junction bases unmatched: 2. Germline V gene lookup returns CDR1 SGHRS and CDR2 YFSETQ. The CDR3 nucleotides read TGCGCCAGCAGCTTGCACAGGGGGGCCTACAATGAGCAGTTCTTC. It translates to CASSLHRGAYNEQFF. The whole variable domain, remainder taken from reference TRBV5-1 and TRBJ2-1, is KAGVTQTPRYLIKTRGQQVTLSCSPISGHRSVSWYQQTPGQGLQFLFEYFSETQRNKGNFPGRFSGRQFSNSRSEMNVSTLELGDSALYLCASSLHRGAYNEQFFGPGTRLTVL.

The chain couples TRBV6-4 to TRBJ1-6, with D perhaps matching TRBD1 (5 bases). The germline V and J ends were trimmed by 6 bases and 5 bases, with 11 bases remaining between them. The germline V gene encodes CDR1 MRHNA and CDR2 SNTAGT. The CDR3 runs to 14 residues. The CDR3 sequence is CASRSGTDNSPLHF. The CDR3 bases are TGTGCCAGCAGATCCGGGACGGATAATTCACCCCTCCACTTT.

As for this clonotype: The junction differs from germline at one of its ends, possibly a read error. The rearrangement joins TRBV4-3 to TRBJ2-3; D possibly uses TRBD1 or TRBD2 (6 bases each). The length of the CDR3 is 16 residues. Germline-derived CDR1 and CDR2 are LGHNA and YSLEER. The CDR3 region is CAGSQNGGGGTDTQYF. CDR3 coding DNA: TGCGCCGGCAGCCAAAACGGAGGGGGTGGCACAGATACGCAGTATTTT.

The V and J genes are TRBV6-2 or TRBV6-3 and TRBJ2-1; TRBD1 aligns across 9 bases. CDR3 length: 15 residues. The germline V gene has CDR1 MNHEY and CDR2 SVGEGT. Trimming removed 6 bases from V and 6 bases from J; junction bases left unmatched: 9. The CDR3 DNA follows: TGTGCCAGCAGAGGAGGGACAGGGAATGGCAATGAGCAGTTCTTC. Translating gives CASRGGTGNGNEQFF.

The table lists this clonotype with many counts. V is TRBV4-3 and J is TRBJ2-7, with D uncertain. CDR3 size: 13 residues. V was clipped by 0 bases and J by 2 bases, with 5 bases between them. Looked up from germline, CDR1 is LGHNA and CDR2 is YSLEER. CDR3 DNA sequence: TGCGCCAGCAGCCAAGATCGGGCCTACGAGCAGTACTTC. It translates to CASSQDRAYEQYF.

The J gene is TRBJ2-3, the V gene TRBV18; no definite D call. Trimming took off 3 bases at V and 6 bases at J, with 7 bases between the two ends. CDR1 and CDR2 from the germline V gene are KGHSH and LQKENI. CDR3 length: 12 amino acids. The CDR3 here is CASSPDEDTQYF. Written as DNA, the CDR3 is TGTGCCAGCTCACCTGATGAGGATACGCAGTATTTT.

The chain joins TRBV7-9 to TRBJ2-1; unclear D gene. The CDR3 runs to 14 residues. Germline CDR1 is SEHNR and CDR2 is FQNEAQ (reference sequence). V lost 5 bases and J 4 bases, leaving 12 bases between the germline ends. Here the CDR3 reads CASSLWMGYNEQFF. The CDR3 nucleotides read TGTGCCAGCAGCCTTTGGATGGGATACAATGAGCAGTTCTTC.

This clonotype was detected only a few times. The chain links TRBV6-6 to TRBJ2-1; the match to TRBD1 covers 9 bases. Germline loops: CDR1 MNHNY, CDR2 SVGAGI (reference sequence). V shed 7 bases and J 4 bases; nucleotides not matched to a gene: 11. This CDR3 comprises 16 residues. The CDR3 here is CASTSQGAGFYNEQFF. The CDR3 DNA follows: TGTGCCAGCACCTCACAGGGGGCTGGGTTTTACAATGAGCAGTTCTTC.

The chain is built from TRBV18 and TRBJ2-3, with D hard to call. Germline values: CDR1 KGHSH, CDR2 LQKENI. The CDR3 covers 14 residues. V shed 2 bases and J shed 1 base, with 7 bases lying between them. The chain's CDR3 is CASSPWAGTDTQYF. The CDR3 DNA reads TGTGCCAGCTCACCATGGGCAGGCACAGATACGCAGTATTTT.

CDR3 nucleotides: TGTGCCAGCAGCAAAGCGCAGGAGCGGGGAGATTACGAGCAGTACTTC. Translated, it gives CASSKAQERGDYEQYF. The chain recombines TRBV21-1 with TRBJ2-7; the table's D gene call, TRBD2, was not cross checked with the DNA. TRBV21-1 corresponds to a pseudogene. This CDR3 region has 16 residues.

This clonotype was recorded at least ten times. The chain has TRBV7-2 and TRBJ2-1; D is perhaps TRBD2 (5 bases). This CDR3 is 14 amino acids long. Trimming left V 2 bases short and J 9 bases short, with 14 bases between. From germline, CDR1 is SGHTA and CDR2 FQGNSA. CDR3 coding DNA: TGTGCCAGCAGCTTAAGAAGAGGGAGCGGTGAGCAGTTCTTC. Its translation is CASSLRRGSGEQFF.

With regard to this clonotype: Germline is not matched at one junction end, which may reflect a read error. This chain uses TRBV6-2 or TRBV6-3 with TRBJ2-3; the D is unclear. This CDR3 is built from 11 residues. Germline-derived CDR1 and CDR2 are MNHEY and SVGEGT. CDR3 nucleotide sequence: TGTGCCGGCAGTAAATACGATACGCAGTATTTT. It is translated as CAGSKYDTQYF.

There are a few counts of this clonotype. The chain links TRBV7-2 to TRBJ2-5; possibly TRBD1 for D (6 bases). Trimming pared 0 bases from V and 1 base from J, leaving 9 bases between. Germline V gives CDR1 SGHTA, CDR2 FQGNSA. The length of the CDR3 is 15 residues. This CDR3 reads CASSLAGAPQETQYF. CDR3 nucleotide sequence: TGTGCCAGCAGCTTAGCGGGGGCCCCCCAAGAGACCCAGTACTTC.

This chain connects TRBV5-6 to TRBJ2-7; TRBD1 aligns across 9 bases. Germline V gives CDR1 SGHDT, CDR2 YYEEEE. Trimming cost V 2 bases and J 9 bases; bases outside gene matches: 6. This CDR3 contains 13 residues. The CDR3 DNA follows: TGTGCCAGCAGCTTCGGGACAGGGTCTCCGCAGTACTTC. Its protein is CASSFGTGSPQYF. The full variable domain, in which reference TRBV5-6 and TRBJ2-7 provide the parts outside the CDR3, is DAGVTQSPTHLIKTRGQQVTLRCSPKSGHDTVSWYQQALGQGPQFIFQYYEEEERQRGNFPDRFSGHQFPNYSSELNVNALLLGDSALYLCASSFGTGSPQYFGPGTRLTVT.

This clonotype was picked up a small number of times. The chain has TRBV29-1 and TRBJ1-1; no reliable D call. V lost 0 bases to trimming and J lost 0 bases, with 11 bases between them. CDR1 is SQVTM and CDR2 is ANQGSEA in the germline V gene. CDR3 size: 15 residues. CDR3 sequence reads: CSVEEPGTMNTEAFF. The CDR3, as DNA: TGCAGCGTTGAAGAACCCGGCACCATGAACACTGAAGCTTTCTTT.

This clonotype was counted between two and nine times. V is TRBV27 and J is TRBJ2-1; D gene ambiguous. The length of the CDR3 is 15 residues. The V gene's germline CDR1 is MNHEY and CDR2 SMNVEV (reference sequence). V lost 1 base and J lost 9, with 16 bases in between. CDR3 amino acids: CASSLLATLVGEQFF. In DNA form, the CDR3 reads TGTGCCAGCAGTTTATTGGCCACCTTAGTGGGTGAGCAGTTCTTC.

For the CDR3, the DNA is TGCGCCAGCAGCTTCGACGGGGATCTGACAGAGGGGTTCTTC. Protein sequence: CASSFDGDLTEGFF. The chain links TRBV5-1 to TRBJ2-1, with D perhaps being TRBD1 or TRBD2 (5 bases each). The CDR3 spans 14 residues. Germline V gene lookup returns CDR1 SGHRS and CDR2 YFSETQ. Trimming shortened V by 2 bases and J by 15 bases, and 21 bases separated the two germline ends.